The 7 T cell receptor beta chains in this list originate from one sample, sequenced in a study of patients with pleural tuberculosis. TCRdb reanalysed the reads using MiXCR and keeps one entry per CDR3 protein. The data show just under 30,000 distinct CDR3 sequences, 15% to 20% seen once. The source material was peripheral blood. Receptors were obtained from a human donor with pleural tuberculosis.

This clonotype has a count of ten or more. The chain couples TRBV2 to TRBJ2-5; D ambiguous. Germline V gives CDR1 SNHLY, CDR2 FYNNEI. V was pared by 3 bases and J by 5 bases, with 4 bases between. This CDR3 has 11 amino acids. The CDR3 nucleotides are TGTGCCAGCAGTGACTGGGAGACCCAGTACTTC. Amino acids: CASSDWETQYF.

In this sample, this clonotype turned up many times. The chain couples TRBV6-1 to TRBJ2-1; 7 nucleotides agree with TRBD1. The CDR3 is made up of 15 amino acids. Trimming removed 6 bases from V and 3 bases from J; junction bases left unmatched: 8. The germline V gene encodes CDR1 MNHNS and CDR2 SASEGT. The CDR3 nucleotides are TGTGCCAGCAGCGTGGTCAGGGGGAGCTACAATGAGCAGTTCTTC. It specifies CASSVVRGSYNEQFF.

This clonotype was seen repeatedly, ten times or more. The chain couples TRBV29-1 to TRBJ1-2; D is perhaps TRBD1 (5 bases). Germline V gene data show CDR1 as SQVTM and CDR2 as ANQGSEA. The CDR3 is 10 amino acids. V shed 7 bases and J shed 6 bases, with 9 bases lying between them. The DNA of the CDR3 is TGCAGCGGGTGGGACGATGGCTACACCTTC. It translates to CSGWDDGYTF.

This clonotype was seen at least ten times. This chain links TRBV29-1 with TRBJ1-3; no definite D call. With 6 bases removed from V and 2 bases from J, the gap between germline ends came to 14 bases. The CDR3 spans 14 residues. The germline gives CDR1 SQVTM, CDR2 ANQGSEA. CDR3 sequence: CSVAPGGTGNTIYF. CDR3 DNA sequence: TGCAGCGTCGCTCCGGGCGGAACTGGAAACACCATATATTTT.

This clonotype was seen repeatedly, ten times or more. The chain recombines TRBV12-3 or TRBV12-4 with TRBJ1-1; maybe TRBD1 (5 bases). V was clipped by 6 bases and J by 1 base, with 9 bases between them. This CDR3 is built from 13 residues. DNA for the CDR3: TGTGCCAGCAGCAAGGGACGGAACACTGAAGCTTTCTTT. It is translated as CASSKGRNTEAFF.

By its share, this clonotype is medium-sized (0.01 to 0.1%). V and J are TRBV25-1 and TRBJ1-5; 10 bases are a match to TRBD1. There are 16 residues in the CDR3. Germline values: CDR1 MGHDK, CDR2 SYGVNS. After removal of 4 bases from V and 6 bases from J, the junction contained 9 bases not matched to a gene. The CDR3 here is CASSVLRDRGPQPQHF. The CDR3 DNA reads TGTGCCAGCAGTGTCCTCCGGGACAGGGGACCTCAGCCCCAGCATTTT.

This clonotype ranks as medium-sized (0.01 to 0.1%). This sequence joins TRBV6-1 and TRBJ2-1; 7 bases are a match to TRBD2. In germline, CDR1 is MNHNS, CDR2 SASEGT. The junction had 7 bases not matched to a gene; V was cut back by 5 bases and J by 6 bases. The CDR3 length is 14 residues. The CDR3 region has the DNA TGTGCCAGCAGTTCAACGACTAGCTCCAATGAGCAGTTCTTC. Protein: CASSSTTSSNEQFF.